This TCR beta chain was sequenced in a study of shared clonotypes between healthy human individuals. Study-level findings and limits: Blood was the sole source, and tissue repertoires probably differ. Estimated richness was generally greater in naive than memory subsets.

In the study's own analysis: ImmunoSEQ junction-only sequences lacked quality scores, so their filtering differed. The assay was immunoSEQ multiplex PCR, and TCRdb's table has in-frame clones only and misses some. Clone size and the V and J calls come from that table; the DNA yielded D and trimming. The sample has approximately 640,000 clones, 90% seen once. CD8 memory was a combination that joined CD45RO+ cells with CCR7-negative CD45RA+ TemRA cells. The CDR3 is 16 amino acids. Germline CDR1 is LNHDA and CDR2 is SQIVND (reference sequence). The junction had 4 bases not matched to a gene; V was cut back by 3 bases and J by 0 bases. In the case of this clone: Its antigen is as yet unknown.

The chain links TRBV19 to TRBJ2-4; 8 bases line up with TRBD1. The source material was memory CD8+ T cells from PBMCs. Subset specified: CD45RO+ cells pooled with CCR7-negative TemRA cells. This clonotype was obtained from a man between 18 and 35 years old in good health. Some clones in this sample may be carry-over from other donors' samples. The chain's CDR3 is CASSIGDRLAKNIQYF. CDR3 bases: TGTGCCAGTAGTATTGGGGACAGGCTAGCCAAAAACATTCAGTACTTC.